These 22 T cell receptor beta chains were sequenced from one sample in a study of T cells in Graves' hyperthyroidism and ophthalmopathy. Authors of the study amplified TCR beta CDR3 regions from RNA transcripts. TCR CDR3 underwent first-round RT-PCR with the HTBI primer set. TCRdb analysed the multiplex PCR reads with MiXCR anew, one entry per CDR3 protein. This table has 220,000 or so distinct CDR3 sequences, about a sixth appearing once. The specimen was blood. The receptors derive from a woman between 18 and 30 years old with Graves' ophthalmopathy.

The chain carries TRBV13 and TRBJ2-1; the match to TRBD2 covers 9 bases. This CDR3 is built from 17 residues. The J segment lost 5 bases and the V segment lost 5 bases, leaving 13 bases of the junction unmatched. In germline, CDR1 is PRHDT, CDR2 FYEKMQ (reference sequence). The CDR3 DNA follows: TGTGCCAGCAGCCGATCACCAGGCCAGCGGGGGGACAATGAGCAGTTCTTC. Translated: CASSRSPGQRGDNEQFF.

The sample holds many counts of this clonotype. This CDR3 is CASSSRTSGRNEQFF. For the CDR3, the DNA is TGTGCCAGCAGTTCCCGGACTAGCGGGAGGAATGAGCAGTTCTTC. The V gene is TRBV12-3 or TRBV12-4, the J gene TRBJ2-1; TRBD2 matches at 14 bases. J was trimmed by 7 bases and V by 4 bases; bases with no gene match: 3. The length of the CDR3 is 15 residues.

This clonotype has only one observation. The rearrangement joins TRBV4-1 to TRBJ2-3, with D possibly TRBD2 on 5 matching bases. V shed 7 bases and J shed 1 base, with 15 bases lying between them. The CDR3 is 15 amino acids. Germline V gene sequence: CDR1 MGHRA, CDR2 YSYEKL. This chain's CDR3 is CASKSGSVGTDTQYF. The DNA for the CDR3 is TGCGCCAGCAAGAGTGGGAGTGTAGGCACAGATACGCAGTATTTT.

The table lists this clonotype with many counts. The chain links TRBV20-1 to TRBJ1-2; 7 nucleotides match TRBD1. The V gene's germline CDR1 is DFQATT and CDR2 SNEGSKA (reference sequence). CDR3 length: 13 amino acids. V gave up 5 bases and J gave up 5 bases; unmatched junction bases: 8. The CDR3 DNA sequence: TGCAGTGCTCCGGGACAGTCGACTTATGGCTACACCTTC. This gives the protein CSAPGQSTYGYTF.

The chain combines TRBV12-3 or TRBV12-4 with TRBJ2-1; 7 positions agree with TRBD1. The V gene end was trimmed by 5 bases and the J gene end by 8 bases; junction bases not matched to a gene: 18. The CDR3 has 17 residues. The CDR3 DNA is TGTGCCAGCAGTCCACCTGACCCGAGGGGGCTAGAGGATGAGCAGTTCTTC. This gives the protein CASSPPDPRGLEDEQFF.

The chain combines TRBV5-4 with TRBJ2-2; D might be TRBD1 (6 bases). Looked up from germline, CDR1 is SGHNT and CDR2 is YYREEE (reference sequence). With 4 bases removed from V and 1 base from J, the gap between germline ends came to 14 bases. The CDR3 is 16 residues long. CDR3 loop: CASSPWGPVNTGELFF. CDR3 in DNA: TGTGCCAGCAGCCCTTGGGGGCCAGTGAACACCGGGGAGCTGTTTTTT.

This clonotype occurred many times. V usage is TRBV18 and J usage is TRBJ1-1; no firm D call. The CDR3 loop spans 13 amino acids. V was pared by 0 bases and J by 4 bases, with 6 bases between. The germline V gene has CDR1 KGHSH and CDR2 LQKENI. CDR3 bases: TGTGCCAGCTCACCACCAGGTTCCACTGAAGCTTTCTTT. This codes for CASSPPGSTEAFF.

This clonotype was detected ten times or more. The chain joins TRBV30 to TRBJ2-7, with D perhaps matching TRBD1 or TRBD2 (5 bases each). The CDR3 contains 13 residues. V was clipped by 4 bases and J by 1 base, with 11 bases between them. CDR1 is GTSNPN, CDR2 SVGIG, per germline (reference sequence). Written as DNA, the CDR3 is TGTGCCTGGATGAGGGGAAGTTCCTACGAGCAGTACTTC. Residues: CAWMRGSSYEQYF.

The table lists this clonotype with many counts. The DNA of the CDR3 is TGTGCCAGCAGCCAAGGAGGGACTACGAACACCGGGGAGCTGTTTTTT. Amino acid sequence: CASSQGGTTNTGELFF. V usage is TRBV3-1 and J usage is TRBJ2-2; 7 bases align to TRBD2. CDR3 length: 16 amino acids. Looked up from germline, CDR1 is LGHDT and CDR2 is YNNKEL (reference sequence). Losses at the gene ends were 1 base for V and 0 bases for J; bases not matched to a gene: 2. Full variable domain (outside the CDR3, taken from reference TRBV3-1 and TRBJ2-2): DTAVSQTPKYLVTQMGNDKSIKCEQNLGHDTMYWYKQDSKKFLKIMFSYNNKELIINETVPNRFSPKSPDKAHLNLHINSLELGDSAVYFCASSQGGTTNTGELFFGEGSRLTVL.

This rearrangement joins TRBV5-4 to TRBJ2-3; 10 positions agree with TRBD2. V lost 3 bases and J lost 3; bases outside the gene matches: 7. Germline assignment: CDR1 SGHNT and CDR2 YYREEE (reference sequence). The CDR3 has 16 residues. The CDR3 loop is CASSSTGTSDTDTQYF. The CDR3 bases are TGTGCCAGCAGCTCAACCGGGACTAGCGATACAGATACGCAGTATTTT.

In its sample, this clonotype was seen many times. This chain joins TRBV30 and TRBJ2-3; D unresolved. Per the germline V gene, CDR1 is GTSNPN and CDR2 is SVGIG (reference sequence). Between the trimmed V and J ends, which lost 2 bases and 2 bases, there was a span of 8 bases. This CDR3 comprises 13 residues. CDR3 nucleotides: TGTGCCTGGAGTCTGGCAAACACAGATACGCAGTATTTT. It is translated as CAWSLANTDTQYF.

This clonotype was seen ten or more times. Here the CDR3 reads CASSYEYGYTF. As DNA, the CDR3 is TGTGCCAGCAGTTACGAGTATGGCTACACCTTC. The rearrangement uses TRBV6-2 or TRBV6-3 and TRBJ1-2; D gene ambiguous. The CDR3 is 11 residues long. V was cut by 2 bases and J by 5 bases, with 3 bases left in between. Germline V CDR1 and CDR2: MNHEY, SVGEGT.

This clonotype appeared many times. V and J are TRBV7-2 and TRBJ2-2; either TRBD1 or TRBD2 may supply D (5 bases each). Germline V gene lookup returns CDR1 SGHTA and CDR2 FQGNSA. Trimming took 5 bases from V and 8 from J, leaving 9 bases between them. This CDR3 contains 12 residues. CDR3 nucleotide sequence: TGTGCCAGCAGCCCCGGGGCTGGGGAGCTGTTTTTT. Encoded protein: CASSPGAGELFF.

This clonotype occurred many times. The CDR3 here is CAWSVALLAGVGEQYF. CDR3 nucleotides: TGTGCCTGGAGTGTAGCCCTACTAGCGGGAGTGGGAGAGCAGTACTTC. This chain joins TRBV30 and TRBJ2-7, with TRBD2 matching over 11 bases. CDR1 is GTSNPN, CDR2 SVGIG, per germline (reference sequence). Unmatched junction bases numbered 11, after V lost 0 bases and J lost 7 bases. The CDR3 has 16 residues.

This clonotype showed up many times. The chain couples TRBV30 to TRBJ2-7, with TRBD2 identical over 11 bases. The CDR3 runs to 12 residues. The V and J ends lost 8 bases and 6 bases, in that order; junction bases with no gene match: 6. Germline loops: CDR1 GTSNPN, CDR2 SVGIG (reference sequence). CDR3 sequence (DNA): TGTGCCGGAACCGGGACTAGCGGCGAGCAGTACTTC. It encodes CAGTGTSGEQYF. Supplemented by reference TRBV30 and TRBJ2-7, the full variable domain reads SQTIHQWPATLVQPVGSPLSLECTVEGTSNPNLYWYRQAAGRGLQLLFYSVGIGQISSEVPQNLSASRPQDRQFILSSKKLLLSDSGFYLCAGTGTSGEQYFGPGTRLTVT.

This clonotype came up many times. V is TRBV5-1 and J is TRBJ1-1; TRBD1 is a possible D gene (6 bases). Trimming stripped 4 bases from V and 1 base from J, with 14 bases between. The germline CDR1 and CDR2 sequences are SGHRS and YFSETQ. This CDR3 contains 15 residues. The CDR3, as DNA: TGCGCCAGCAGCACCTCCGGGACATGGAACACTGAAGCTTTCTTT. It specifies CASSTSGTWNTEAFF.

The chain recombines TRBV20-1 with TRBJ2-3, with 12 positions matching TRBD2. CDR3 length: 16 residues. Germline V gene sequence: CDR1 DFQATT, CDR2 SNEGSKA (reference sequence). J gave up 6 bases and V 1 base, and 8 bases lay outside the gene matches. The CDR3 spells CSARVPSGRGGDTQYF. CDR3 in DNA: TGCAGTGCTAGAGTTCCTAGCGGGAGGGGGGGCGATACGCAGTATTTT.

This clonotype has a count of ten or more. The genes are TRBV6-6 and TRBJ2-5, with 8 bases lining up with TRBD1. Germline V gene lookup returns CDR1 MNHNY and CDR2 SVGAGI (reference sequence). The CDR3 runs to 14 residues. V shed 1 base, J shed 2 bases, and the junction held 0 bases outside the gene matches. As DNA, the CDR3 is TGTGCCAGCAGTTACTACAGGGGGCAAGAGACCCAGTACTTC. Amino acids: CASSYYRGQETQYF.

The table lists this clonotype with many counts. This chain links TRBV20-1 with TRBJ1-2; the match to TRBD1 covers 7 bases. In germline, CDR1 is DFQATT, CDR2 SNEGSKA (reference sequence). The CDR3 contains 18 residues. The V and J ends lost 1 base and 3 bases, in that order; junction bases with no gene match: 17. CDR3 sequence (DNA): TGCAGTGCTAGAGTGGGTTCTCAGCACAGGGGTGGAGACTATGGCTACACCTTC. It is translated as CSARVGSQHRGGDYGYTF.

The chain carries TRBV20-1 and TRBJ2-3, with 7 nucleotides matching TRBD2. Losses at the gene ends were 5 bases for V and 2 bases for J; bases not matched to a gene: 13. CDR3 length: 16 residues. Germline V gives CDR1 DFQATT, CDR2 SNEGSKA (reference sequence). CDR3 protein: CSAHGGVKRDTDTQYF. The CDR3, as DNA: TGCAGTGCTCATGGGGGGGTCAAGAGGGACACAGATACGCAGTATTTT.

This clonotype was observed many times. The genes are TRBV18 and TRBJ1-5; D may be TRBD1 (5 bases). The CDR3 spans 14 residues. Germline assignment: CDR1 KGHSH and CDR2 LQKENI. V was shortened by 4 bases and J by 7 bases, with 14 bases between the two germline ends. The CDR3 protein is CASSQGVGEQPQHF. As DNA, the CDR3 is TGTGCCAGCTCACAAGGGGTCGGAGAGCAGCCCCAGCATTTT.

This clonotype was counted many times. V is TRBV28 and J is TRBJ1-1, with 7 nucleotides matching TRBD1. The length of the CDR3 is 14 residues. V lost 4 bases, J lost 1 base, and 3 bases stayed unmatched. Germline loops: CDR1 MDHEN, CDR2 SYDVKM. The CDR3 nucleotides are TGTGCCAGCAGTTACGGACAGGAGAACACTGAAGCTTTCTTT. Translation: CASSYGQENTEAFF.